This T cell receptor (beta chain) was sequenced in a study of radiotherapy plus CTLA-4 blockade in lung cancer. For this clone: Its antigen is undetermined.

Sequencing used immunoSEQ multiplex PCR; TCRdb keeps in-frame clones, though not all of them. The sample contains over 75,000 clones, roughly four fifths of which appear only once. Study conclusions and caveats: After radiotherapy and ipilimumab, tumor-derived clones expanded in peripheral blood.

The receptor comes from a human donor with non-small cell lung cancer who had stable disease on radiotherapy plus ipilimumab. The sample consisted of peripheral blood, taken from a patient treated with radiotherapy plus ipilimumab.

Here the CDR3 DNA reads TGTGCCAGCAGCTTCAGCGGGAGTTCGAACAATGAGCAGTTCTTC. Translated: CASSFSGSSNNEQFF. The gene calls are TRBV7-8 and TRBJ2-1; 8 nucleotides agree with TRBD2. J lost 5 bases, V lost 3 bases, and 6 bases had no gene match. This CDR3 is built from 15 residues. Germline CDR1 is SGHVS and CDR2 is FQNEAQ.